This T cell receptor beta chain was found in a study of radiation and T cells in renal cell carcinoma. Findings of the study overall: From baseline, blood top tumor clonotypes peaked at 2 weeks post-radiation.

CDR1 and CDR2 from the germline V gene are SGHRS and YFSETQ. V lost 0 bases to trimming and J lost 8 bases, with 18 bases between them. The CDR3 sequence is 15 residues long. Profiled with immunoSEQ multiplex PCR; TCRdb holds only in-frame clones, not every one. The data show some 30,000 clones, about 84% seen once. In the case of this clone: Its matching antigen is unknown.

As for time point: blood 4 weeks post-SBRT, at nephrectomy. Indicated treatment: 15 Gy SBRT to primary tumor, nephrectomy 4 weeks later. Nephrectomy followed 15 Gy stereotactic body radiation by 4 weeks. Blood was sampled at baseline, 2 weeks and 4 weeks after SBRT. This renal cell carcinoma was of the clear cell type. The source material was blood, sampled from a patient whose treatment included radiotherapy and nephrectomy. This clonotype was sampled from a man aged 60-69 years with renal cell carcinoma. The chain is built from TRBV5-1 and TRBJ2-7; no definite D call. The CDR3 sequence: CASSLDAGRHLKQYF. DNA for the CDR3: TGCGCCAGCAGCTTGGACGCCGGAAGACACTTGAAGCAGTACTTC. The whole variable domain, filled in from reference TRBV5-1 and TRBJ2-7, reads KAGVTQTPRYLIKTRGQQVTLSCSPISGHRSVSWYQQTPGQGLQFLFEYFSETQRNKGNFPGRFSGRQFSNSRSEMNVSTLELGDSALYLCASSLDAGRHLKQYFGPGTRLTVT.